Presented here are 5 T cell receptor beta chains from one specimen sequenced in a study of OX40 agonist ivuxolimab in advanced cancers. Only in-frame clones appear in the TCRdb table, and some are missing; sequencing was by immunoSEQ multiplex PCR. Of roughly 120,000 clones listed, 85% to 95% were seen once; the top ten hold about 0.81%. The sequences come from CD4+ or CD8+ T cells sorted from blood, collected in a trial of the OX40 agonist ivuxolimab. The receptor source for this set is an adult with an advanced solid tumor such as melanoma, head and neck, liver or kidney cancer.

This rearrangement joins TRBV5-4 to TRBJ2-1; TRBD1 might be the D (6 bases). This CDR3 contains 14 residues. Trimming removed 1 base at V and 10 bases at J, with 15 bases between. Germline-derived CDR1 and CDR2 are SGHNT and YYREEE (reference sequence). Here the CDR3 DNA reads TGTGCCAGCAGCTTGAGGACGGGACAATGGGAGCAGTTCTTC. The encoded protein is CASSLRTGQWEQFF.

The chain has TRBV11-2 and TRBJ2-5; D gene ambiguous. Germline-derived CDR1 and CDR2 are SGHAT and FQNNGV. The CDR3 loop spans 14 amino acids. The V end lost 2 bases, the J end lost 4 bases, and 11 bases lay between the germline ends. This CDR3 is CASSLWAMGETQYF. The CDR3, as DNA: TGTGCCAGCAGCTTATGGGCCATGGGAGAGACCCAGTACTTC.

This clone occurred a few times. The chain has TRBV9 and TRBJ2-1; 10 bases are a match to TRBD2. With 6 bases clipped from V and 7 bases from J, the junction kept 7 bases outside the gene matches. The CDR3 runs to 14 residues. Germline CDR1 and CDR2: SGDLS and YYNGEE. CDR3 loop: CASNLAGALNEQFF. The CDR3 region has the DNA TGTGCCAGCAATCTAGCGGGAGCGCTAAATGAGCAGTTCTTC.

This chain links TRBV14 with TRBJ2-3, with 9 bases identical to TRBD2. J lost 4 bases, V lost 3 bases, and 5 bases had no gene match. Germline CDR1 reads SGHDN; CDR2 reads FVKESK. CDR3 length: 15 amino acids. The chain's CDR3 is CASSQTAGGSDTQYF. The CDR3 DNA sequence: TGTGCCAGCAGCCAGACAGCGGGAGGCTCAGATACGCAGTATTTT. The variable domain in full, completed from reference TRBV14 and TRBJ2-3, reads EAGVTQFPSHSVIEKGQTVTLRCDPISGHDNLYWYRRVMGKEIKFLLHFVKESKQDESGMPNNRFLAERTGGTYSTLKVQPAELEDSGVYFCASSQTAGGSDTQYFGPGTRLTVL.

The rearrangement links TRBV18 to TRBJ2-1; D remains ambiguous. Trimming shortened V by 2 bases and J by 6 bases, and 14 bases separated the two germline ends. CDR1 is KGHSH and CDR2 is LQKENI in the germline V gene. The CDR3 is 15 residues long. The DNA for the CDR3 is TGTGCCAGCTCACCAGCGACTTCGAAGGGCAATGAGCAGTTCTTC. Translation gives CASSPATSKGNEQFF.